This is a list of T cell receptor beta chains from one sample in a study of OX40 agonist ivuxolimab in advanced cancers. The data were produced by immunoSEQ multiplex PCR, yet TCRdb's version contains in-frame clones alone and is incomplete. This table has 28,000 or so clones, approximately 81% appearing once. The material sequenced was CD4+ or CD8+ T cells sorted from blood, taken in a trial of the OX40 agonist ivuxolimab. These receptors were collected from an adult with an advanced solid tumor such as melanoma, head and neck, liver or kidney cancer. Each CDR3 is given with its conserved first and last residue. The order of the fields is J gene, V gene, CDR3 protein.

J: TRBJ2-7; V: TRBV7-9; CDR3: CASSLVSRDEQYF
J: TRBJ2-1; V: TRBV5-1; CDR3: CASSLGGPYNEQFF
J: TRBJ2-3; V: TRBV11-2; CDR3: CASSLGGADTQYF
J: TRBJ1-2; V: TRBV4-1; CDR3: CASSQGTGLGYGYTF
J: TRBJ2-3; V: TRBV27; CDR3: CASSLTVSWADTQYF
J: TRBJ2-1; V: TRBV9; CDR3: CASSVAGRSSYNEQFF
J: TRBJ2-2; V: TRBV7-6; CDR3: CASSPGQGATGELFF
J: TRBJ2-1; V: TRBV6-1; CDR3: CASSEVDWNEQFF
J: TRBJ2-2; V: TRBV18; CDR3: CASSPSGTGELFF
J: TRBJ1-5; V: TRBV10-3; CDR3: CAISRAGRNQPQHF
J: TRBJ1-1; V: TRBV2; CDR3: CASQGGTEAFF
J: TRBJ2-1; V: TRBV16; CDR3: CASSQSVSSSYNEQFF
J: TRBJ1-5; V: TRBV7-9; CDR3: CASSLGAGGQPQHF
J: TRBJ2-1; V: TRBV5-1; CDR3: CASSLSPGLRSSYNEQFF
J: TRBJ2-1; V: TRBV6-5; CDR3: CASQLAGGWNEQFF